The entry that follows covers one T cell receptor beta chain sequence. The data stem from a study of blood T cell repertoires in COVID-19. Study-wide background: Researchers got acute and convalescent COVID-19 samples from the United States, Italy and Spain.

As processed by the authors: For nucleated cells, counts were estimated from reference gene primer amplification. The repertoire was sequenced with immunoSEQ multiplex PCR; TCRdb's copy has only in-frame clones and lacks some. That table furnishes V, J and clone size, whereas the DNA furnished D and trimming. Of 360,000 or so clones listed, over 85% were seen once; the top ten hold less than 2%. The germline V gene encodes CDR1 SGDLS and CDR2 YYNGEE. The CDR3 extends over 16 amino acids. Unmatched junction bases numbered 5, after V lost 0 bases and J lost 4 bases. Donors were grouped by their self-reported clinical history. Before being deemed recovered, Cohort 3 donors had two negative PCRs, clearance, or symptom resolution.

The chain is built from TRBV9 and TRBJ2-2, with TRBD1 identical over 8 bases. This receptor was obtained from a woman in her twenties or thirties who had recovered from COVID-19. Sequencing was done on a sample of PBMCs or T cells enriched from blood (not recorded which). CDR3 residues: CASSVDPGGITGELFF. CDR3 bases: TGTGCCAGCAGCGTAGATCCAGGGGGCATCACCGGGGAGCTGTTTTTT.